The 9 T cell receptor beta chains listed next were all sequenced from one sample in a study of blood T cells in healthy people across ages. Next came a second PCR, run for roughly 7 to 12 cycles, which used a sample-barcoded 5' primer along with a J-beta primer mix. TCRdb reanalysed the 5' RACE reads using MiXCR and keeps one entry per CDR3 protein. This sample has around 650,000 distinct CDR3 sequences, with about 32% found just once. The specimen was blood. These receptors were taken from a woman at least 80 years old in good health.

Many counts were recorded for this clonotype. The chain couples TRBV9 to TRBJ2-7; 7 positions agree with TRBD1. The length of the CDR3 is 15 residues. V was clipped by 5 bases and J by 0 bases; unmatched bases: 8. CDR1 is SGDLS and CDR2 is YYNGEE in the germline V gene. The CDR3 spells CASSEGDRHSYEQYF. CDR3 sequence (DNA): TGTGCCAGCAGTGAAGGGGACAGACACTCCTACGAGCAGTACTTC.

V and J are TRBV5-1 and TRBJ1-2; TRBD1 is a possible D gene (5 bases). Germline CDR1 and CDR2: SGHRS and YFSETQ. V shed 4 bases and J shed 6 bases, with 19 bases lying between them. There are 15 residues in the CDR3. The CDR3 is CASSDTRGVLDGYTF. DNA for the CDR3: TGCGCCAGCAGCGACACCCGAGGGGTTTTAGATGGCTACACCTTC.

This clonotype has just a few counts. V gene TRBV28 combines with J gene TRBJ1-1; D may be TRBD1 (5 bases). The germline gives CDR1 MDHEN, CDR2 SYDVKM. This CDR3 has 13 residues. V lost 2 bases and J 6 bases, leaving 10 bases between the germline ends. The chain's CDR3 is CASSLQGRAEAFF. The CDR3 nucleotides are TGTGCCAGCAGTTTACAGGGTAGGGCTGAAGCTTTCTTT.

This clonotype occurred a few times. A much larger clone differs by one base, so this may be a read error. This chain joins TRBV5-1 and TRBJ1-1; D might be TRBD1 (5 bases). The CDR3 has 13 residues. Trimming stripped 8 bases from V and 0 bases from J, with 11 bases between. CDR1 is SGHRS, CDR2 YFSETQ, per germline. The chain's CDR3 is CARRQNMNTEAFF. The CDR3 nucleotides are TGCGCCAGGAGACAGAATATGAACACTGAAGCTTTCTTT.

This clonotype showed up many times. The chain links TRBV25-1 to TRBJ2-2; no clear D. Germline lookup yields CDR1 MGHDK and CDR2 SYGVNS. This CDR3 has 14 amino acids. Trimming took 1 base from V and 1 from J, leaving 4 bases between them. The DNA of the CDR3 is TGTGCCAGCAGTGAATTCGGGAACACCGGGGAGCTGTTTTTT. Protein sequence: CASSEFGNTGELFF.

Ten or more counts support this clonotype. The genes are TRBV6-1 and TRBJ2-6, with 7 bases matching TRBD1. The CDR3 covers 15 residues. Trimming cost V 7 bases and J 0 bases; bases outside gene matches: 3. Germline V gene data show CDR1 as MNHNS and CDR2 as SASEGT. CDR3 protein: CASKKGASGANVLTF. The DNA of the CDR3 is TGTGCCAGCAAGAAGGGGGCCTCTGGGGCCAACGTCCTGACTTTC.

The rearrangement links TRBV28 to TRBJ1-5, with TRBD1 identical over 8 bases. Germline CDR1 MDHEN, CDR2 SYDVKM. This CDR3 has 15 amino acids. J gave up 1 base and V 6 bases, and 5 bases lay outside the gene matches. CDR3 region: CASRFWDRSNQPQHF. The DNA of the CDR3 is TGTGCCAGCAGATTTTGGGACAGGAGCAATCAGCCCCAGCATTTT.

In DNA, the CDR3 is TGTGCCAGCAGCGGAGGATGGGGCTCCTACTCCTACGAGCAGTACTTC. It specifies CASSGGWGSYSYEQYF. V is TRBV9 and J is TRBJ2-7; tentative D call: TRBD1 (5 bases). The CDR3 consists of 16 residues. Germline CDR1 reads SGDLS; CDR2 reads YYNGEE. Trimming took off 3 bases at V and 0 bases at J, with 16 bases between the two ends.

The rearrangement links TRBV7-9 to TRBJ2-2, with 8 nucleotides matching TRBD2. There are 16 residues in the CDR3. The V and J ends lost 7 bases and 0 bases, in that order; junction bases with no gene match: 7. CDR1 and CDR2 (germline): SEHNR, FQNEAQ (reference sequence). The CDR3 nucleotides are TGTGCCAGCACCCAGAGCGGGGGACCGAACACCGGGGAGCTGTTTTTT. Its translation: CASTQSGGPNTGELFF. The complete variable domain, with remaining parts taken from reference TRBV7-9 and TRBJ2-2, reads DTGVSQNPRHKITKRGQNVTFRCDPISEHNRLYWYRQTLGQGPEFLTYFQNEAQLEKSRLLSDRFSAERPKGSFSTLEIQRTEQGDSAMYLCASTQSGGPNTGELFFGEGSRLTVL.